The rows below give T cell receptor beta chains drawn from one sample of a study of read filtering for tumor transcriptome and immune sequencing. TCRdb redid the calling of the reads with MiXCR, one entry per CDR3 protein. The sample shows 15,000 to 20,000 distinct CDR3 sequences, roughly 23% of them seen only once. The material sequenced was a population of CD138-negative cells sorted from bone marrow. Source of these receptors: a donor aged 40 or older with multiple myeloma. Both conserved end residues are part of each CDR3. Each record gives: clone size, V gene, D gene, J gene, CDR3 DNA, CDR3 protein. A D gene is named only where the DNA matches it firmly. Clone size, where shown, is once, few, many, or a class for clones that have expanded.

>medium-sized|TRBV27|-|TRBJ2-5
TGTGCCAGCAGTTTAATGTTGGGGGCGGAGACCCAGTACTTC
CASSLMLGAETQYF
>-|TRBV19|-|TRBJ2-7
TGTGCCAGTAGTTCCCTCTGGACGGCGAGCTCCTACGAGCAGTACTTC
CASSSLWTASSYEQYF
>once|TRBV20-1|TRBD1|TRBJ2-7
TGCAGTGCTAGAGGGACAGGGGGTAGATTTGACGAGCAGTACTTC
CSARGTGGRFDEQYF
>many|TRBV11-2|TRBD2|TRBJ2-1
TGTGCCAGCAGCCTAGGCGCGGGGGTCTACAATGAGCAGTTCTTC
CASSLGAGVYNEQFF
>-|TRBV3-1|-|TRBJ2-5
TGTGCCAGCACTCGTAATTCCTTAAACCAAGAGACCCAGTACTTC
CASTRNSLNQETQYF
>-|TRBV29-1|-|TRBJ1-4
TGCGGCGTTGAAGATGGGGGGGAAGGGGATAAACTGTTTTTT
CGVEDGGEGDKLFF
>many|TRBV2|-|TRBJ2-2
TGTGCCAGCAGGGAGGACACCTCGAACACCGGGGAGCTGTTTTTT
CASREDTSNTGELFF
>-|TRBV7-2|TRBD2|TRBJ2-5
TGTGCCAGCAGCTCGACTAGCGGGATCGGGGAGACCCAGTACTTC
CASSSTSGIGETQYF
>many|TRBV11-2|TRBD2|TRBJ2-3
TGTGCCAGCACAATAGCGGGGATCACAGATACGCAGTATTTT
CASTIAGITDTQYF
>-|TRBV14|-|TRBJ2-5
TGTGCCAGCAGCCAAGTGGACCCCCAAGAGACCCAGTACTTC
CASSQVDPQETQYF
>many|TRBV20-1|-|TRBJ1-1
TGCAGTGCTATGCGGACGGAGAACACTGAAGCTTTCTTT
CSAMRTENTEAFF
>few|TRBV28|TRBD2|TRBJ2-7
TGTGCCAGCAAACCATGGGTAGCGGGAGGGCCGGTGTACGAGCAGTACTTC
CASKPWVAGGPVYEQYF
>-|TRBV5-1|TRBD1|TRBJ2-7
TGCGCCAGCAGCTTGGAAGGGGGCGCCCCCTACGAGCAGTACTTC
CASSLEGGAPYEQYF
>many|TRBV19|-|TRBJ1-5
TGTGCCAGCCAGGGGCCATATAGCAATCAGCCCCAGCATTTT
CASQGPYSNQPQHF
>-|TRBV7-6|-|TRBJ2-7
TGTGCCAGCAGCTGGAGGGGGACTTCGACCTACGAGCAGTACTTC
CASSWRGTSTYEQYF
>many|TRBV6-6|-|TRBJ2-1
TGTGCCAGCGGGGTGGGGAATGAGCAGTTCTTC
CASGVGNEQFF
>many|TRBV29-1|-|TRBJ2-7
TGCAGCGTCGAGGGGGACACTCACTACGAGCAGTACTTC
CSVEGDTHYEQYF
>-|TRBV7-9|TRBD1|TRBJ2-2
TGTGCCAGCAGCCGCGGAAGCATGACAGGGTTCGACACCGGGGAGCTGTTTTTT
CASSRGSMTGFDTGELFF
>-|TRBV20-1|-|TRBJ2-3
TGCAGTGCTAGAGTTCTAAGACAGGGACTAGATACGCAGTATTTT
CSARVLRQGLDTQYF
>few|TRBV11-2|TRBD1|TRBJ2-4
TGTGCCAGCAGCCCCTGGACAGGGACGAACATTCAGTACTTC
CASSPWTGTNIQYF
>few|TRBV6-2/TRBV6-3|-|TRBJ1-1
TGTGCCAGCAGTATTCGCACTGAAGCTTTCTTT
CASSIRTEAFF
>medium-sized|TRBV19|-|TRBJ2-6
TGTGCCAGTACCTCAAAACCGGGACAACAAATCTCTGGGGCCAACGTCCTGACTTTC
CASTSKPGQQISGANVLTF
>-|TRBV3-1|-|TRBJ2-1
TGTGCCAGCAGTCCCGGGCGGAGGACCCACAATGAGCAGTTCTTC
CASSPGRRTHNEQFF
>few|TRBV5-1|-|TRBJ2-5
TGCGCCAGCAGCCGGGGGTTTGGAGAGACCCAGTACTTC
CASSRGFGETQYF
>few|TRBV5-1|TRBD2|TRBJ2-1
TGCGCCAGCAGCTCGAGCGGGAGTGGGAATGAGCAGTTCTTC
CASSSSGSGNEQFF
>-|TRBV6-5|TRBD1|TRBJ1-4
TGTGCCAGCAGTACGGACAGGGAGAAACTGTTTTTT
CASSTDREKLFF
>many|TRBV5-6|TRBD1|TRBJ2-1
TGTGCCAGCAGCCTTGGGACAGGGATCATTGAGCAGTTCTTC
CASSLGTGIIEQFF
>many|TRBV5-1|-|TRBJ1-1
TGCGCCAGCAGCTTGTTAGTTCCGGGGAACACTGAAGCTTTCTTT
CASSLLVPGNTEAFF
>many|TRBV28|-|TRBJ2-7
TGTGCCAGCAGCGACAACGAGCAGTACTTC
CASSDNEQYF
>-|TRBV7-8|TRBD2|TRBJ2-1
TGTGCCAGCATCTTAGACAGGACTAGCGGGAGACCTTCCTACAACGAGCAGTTCTTC
CASILDRTSGRPSYNEQFF
>medium-sized|TRBV24-1|-|TRBJ2-5
TGTGCCACCAACGAGCCGGAAGAGACCCAGTACTTC
CATNEPEETQYF
>few|TRBV29-1|TRBD2|TRBJ2-1
TGCAGCGCACCCTTTAGCGGGAGGGGGTACAATGAGCAGTTCTTC
CSAPFSGRGYNEQFF
>-|TRBV7-3|TRBD2|TRBJ2-1
TGTGCCAGCAGCCCTAGCGGAAACAATGAGCAGTTCTTC
CASSPSGNNEQFF
>-|TRBV11-3|-|TRBJ2-1
TGTGCCAGCAGCTCCCGTGGTAGCGGATTATACAATGAGCAGTTCTTC
CASSSRGSGLYNEQFF
>-|TRBV7-9|-|TRBJ2-5
TGTGCCAGCAGCCTTAGCTCTGGACAAGGGGAGACCCAGTACTTC
CASSLSSGQGETQYF
>many|TRBV6-1|-|TRBJ1-1
TGTGCCAGCAGTGAAGGGGGTCACACTGCAGCTTTCTTT
CASSEGGHTAAFF
>many|TRBV7-2|-|TRBJ2-7
TGTGCCAGCAGCTTAGTATCAGGGGAGGCCTACGAGCAGTACTTC
CASSLVSGEAYEQYF
>many|TRBV7-2|-|TRBJ2-1
TGTGCCAGCAGCTTAACAGCACACTCCTACAATGAGCAGTTCTTC
CASSLTAHSYNEQFF
>many|TRBV5-1|-|TRBJ1-1
TGCGCCAGCAGTTTTACGGGGGCTGAAGCTTTCTTT
CASSFTGAEAFF
>many|TRBV14|-|TRBJ1-6
TGTGCCAGCAGCCTAAATCAGGGCCATTCACCCCTCCACTTT
CASSLNQGHSPLHF
>-|TRBV7-3|-|TRBJ2-1
TGTGCCAGCAGCTTAGAGACTACGCGGGGCAATGAGCAGTTCTTC
CASSLETTRGNEQFF
>many|TRBV7-9|-|TRBJ1-1
TGTGCCAGCAGCGTTTTAGGGGGAGAGGGCACTGAAGCTTTCTTT
CASSVLGGEGTEAFF
>-|TRBV4-2|-|TRBJ2-7
TGTGCCAGCAGCCAAGAGGCGGTGTCATCCGGCCAGCTGCAGAACTACGAGCAGTACTTC
CASSQEAVSSGQLQNYEQYF
>many|TRBV9|-|TRBJ2-1
TGTGCCAGCAGCGGGACTCAGGGCCCCTACAATGAGCAGTTCTTC
CASSGTQGPYNEQFF
>-|TRBV7-2|-|TRBJ2-2
TGTGCCAGCAGCTTAGGACCTGCCGGGGAGCTGTTTTTT
CASSLGPAGELFF
>-|TRBV3-2|-|TRBJ2-1
TGTGCCAGCAGCCAAGTTCGTAGCGGGAGGGCCGGGGAGCAGTTCTTC
CASSQVRSGRAGEQFF
>medium-sized|TRBV28|-|TRBJ2-1
TGTGCCAGCAGTCGTGGGGGGAGCTCCTACAATGAGCAGTTCTTC
CASSRGGSSYNEQFF
>medium-sized|TRBV5-8|-|TRBJ2-7
TGTGCCAGCAGCTTGTTGGACCTGGCCCGGGAGCAGTACTTC
CASSLLDLAREQYF
>-|TRBV11-3|-|TRBJ2-5
TGTGCCAGCAGCTTAGCAACAGGGACCCAGTACTTC
CASSLATGTQYF
>-|TRBV3-1|-|TRBJ2-5
TGTGCCAGCAGCCAAGATGTACCGCTATGGGGAGAGACCCAGTACTTC
CASSQDVPLWGETQYF
>many|TRBV28|-|TRBJ2-7
TGTGCCAGCAGTCTACTCTCCCGACTGGGCTACGAGCAGTACTTC
CASSLLSRLGYEQYF
>-|TRBV4-3|-|TRBJ2-3
TGCTCCAGCAGCCTAAAGCTCATAGATACGCAGTATTTT
CSSSLKLIDTQYF
>-|TRBV3-1|TRBD1|TRBJ2-3
TGTGCCAGCAGCCAGACAGGGATAGATACGCAGTATTTT
CASSQTGIDTQYF
>many|TRBV14|-|TRBJ2-7
TGTGCCAGCAGCCAGAATTGGGCGGACTACGAGCAGTACTTC
CASSQNWADYEQYF
>many|TRBV25-1|TRBD2|TRBJ2-1
TGTGCCAGCGGCCTAGGGACTAGCGGGAAACTTTCCTACAATGAGCAGTTCTTC
CASGLGTSGKLSYNEQFF
>many|TRBV29-1|-|TRBJ1-5
TGCAGCGTGGGGGGCCGGGATCAGCCCCAGCATTTT
CSVGGRDQPQHF
>many|TRBV14|-|TRBJ1-1
TGTGCCAGCAGCCCCACCCTCTTGAACACTGAAGCTTTCTTT
CASSPTLLNTEAFF
>once|TRBV7-9|-|TRBJ2-1
TGTGCCAGCAGCTTAAGAGGGGCGGTAGTAATTGTTAAGGCAGATGAGCAGTTCTTC
CASSLRGAVVIVKADEQFF
>many|TRBV7-2|TRBD2|TRBJ2-2
TGTGCCAGCAGCGCGGGTAGCGGGAGGGCCTGGACCGGGGAGCTGTTTTTT
CASSAGSGRAWTGELFF